The 23 T cell receptor beta chains below come from one sample, sequenced in a study of T cell responses to AZD1222 COVID-19 vaccine. Data came from immunoSEQ multiplex PCR; TCRdb stores just in-frame clones and leaves some out. The repertoire consists of some 150,000 clones, with roughly 93% occurring once and the leading ten covering over 0.85%. Sequencing was performed on peripheral blood, taken on day 0 of MenACWY control vaccination. The receptors stem from an adult in good health.

J is TRBJ2-3 and V is TRBV10-2; the match to TRBD2 covers 11 bases. Germline V gene data show CDR1 as WSHSY and CDR2 as SAAADI. V shed 5 bases, J shed 2 bases, and the junction held 15 bases outside the gene matches. The CDR3 runs to 19 residues. This CDR3 is CASSPIMGGLAGSTDTQYF. CDR3 in DNA: TGCGCCAGCAGTCCGATCATGGGAGGACTAGCGGGCTCCACAGATACGCAGTATTTT.

The chain carries TRBV6-2 or TRBV6-3 and TRBJ2-1, with 8 positions matching TRBD2. Germline lookup yields CDR1 MNHEY and CDR2 SVGEGT. The ends lost 1 base at V and 8 bases at J; junction bases unmatched: 7. The CDR3 extends over 15 amino acids. The CDR3 bases are TGTGCCAGCAGTTACTTAGCGGGACTTTTTGATGAGCAGTTCTTC. Its protein is CASSYLAGLFDEQFF.

The chain joins TRBV28 to TRBJ2-3, with 12 bases identical to TRBD1. The trim removed 4 bases at V and 6 bases at J, leaving 17 bases unmatched. Germline CDR1 and CDR2: MDHEN and SYDVKM. This CDR3 region has 19 residues. CDR3 in DNA: TGTGCCAGCAGTTCGCCGGGACAGGGGGCAGGCGGGAGAGTGGATACGCAGTATTTT. Protein sequence: CASSSPGQGAGGRVDTQYF. Based on the CDR3 plus reference TRBV28 and TRBJ2-3, the full variable domain is DVKVTQSSRYLVKRTGEKVFLECVQDMDHENMFWYRQDPGLGLRLIYFSYDVKMKEKGDIPEGYSVSREKKERFSLILESASTNQTSMYLCASSSPGQGAGGRVDTQYFGPGTRLTVL.

The chain joins TRBV2 to TRBJ2-3, with 8 bases aligning to TRBD2. The CDR3 is 15 amino acids. Germline V gives CDR1 SNHLY, CDR2 FYNNEI. The V segment lost 3 bases and the J segment 5 bases; nucleotides outside the gene matches: 7. The CDR3 region has the DNA TGTGCCAGCAGTGACCGGGGACTAGGTGGAGATACGCAGTATTTT. Its translation: CASSDRGLGGDTQYF.

This chain uses TRBV11-1 with TRBJ1-1; D not certain. Trimming removed 2 bases from V and 2 bases from J, with 12 bases in between. Germline V gives CDR1 SGHAT, CDR2 FQDESV (reference sequence). This CDR3 has 15 residues. CDR3 in amino acids: CASSLFARLNTEAFF. The DNA for the CDR3 is TGTGCCAGCAGCTTATTTGCCAGATTAAACACTGAAGCTTTCTTT.

The chain couples TRBV28 to TRBJ1-2; 9 positions match TRBD1. CDR1 MDHEN and CDR2 SYDVKM come from the germline V gene. CDR3 size: 16 residues. Trimming took 6 bases from V and 4 from J; bases not matched to a gene: 12. The CDR3 loop reads CASSKAGTGSTYGYTF. The CDR3 coding sequence is TGTGCCAGCAGCAAAGCCGGGACAGGGTCGACCTATGGCTACACCTTC.

The chain combines TRBV24-1 with TRBJ1-4; 11 bases are shared with TRBD1. Losses at the gene ends were 4 bases for V and 0 bases for J; bases not matched to a gene: 12. CDR3 length: 20 amino acids. From germline, CDR1 is KGHDR and CDR2 SFDVKD. The CDR3 DNA reads as TGTGCCACCAGTGAAGCCATGACCGGGACAGGGGGTACAACTAATGAAAAACTGTTTTTT. Amino acid sequence: CATSEAMTGTGGTTNEKLFF.

The chain links TRBV2 to TRBJ2-2; 7 bases are a match to TRBD1. Germline assignment: CDR1 SNHLY and CDR2 FYNNEI. V was pared by 4 bases and J by 5 bases, with 10 bases of the junction left unmatched. The CDR3 extends over 16 amino acids. CDR3 DNA: TGTGCCAGCAGTGGGTACAGGGGCTTAGGGACCGGGGAGCTGTTTTTT. This translates into CASSGYRGLGTGELFF.

The CDR3 DNA follows: TGTGCCAGCAAGAAAACAGGGCCACAGGACACTGAAGCTTTCTTT. It yields the protein CASKKTGPQDTEAFF. This chain connects TRBV6-4 to TRBJ1-1, with a possible D match to TRBD1 (6 bases). The CDR3 has 15 residues. Trimming removed 7 bases from V and 3 bases from J, with 18 bases in between. Germline V gives CDR1 MRHNA, CDR2 SNTAGT.

V usage is TRBV7-9 and J usage is TRBJ2-1, with 10 bases fitting TRBD1. CDR1 SEHNR and CDR2 FQNEAQ come from the germline V gene (reference sequence). V gave up 5 bases and J gave up 8 bases; unmatched junction bases: 12. This CDR3 contains 16 residues. This CDR3 is CASSQRWGTGVHEQFF. CDR3 nucleotide sequence: TGTGCCAGCAGCCAGCGATGGGGGACAGGGGTACATGAGCAGTTCTTC.

This clone was seen once. V and J are TRBV9 and TRBJ1-2; D not certain. Germline lookup yields CDR1 SGDLS and CDR2 YYNGEE. The CDR3 runs to 15 residues. The V gene lost 0 bases and the J gene lost 4 bases, with 13 bases spanning the gap. CDR3 nucleotides: TGTGCCAGCAGCGTAGATTCAGGAGGGTCCTATGGCTACACCTTC. Amino acids: CASSVDSGGSYGYTF.

The rearrangement links TRBV14 to TRBJ2-7, with D perhaps TRBD1 (7 bases). Deletions cut 0 bases from V and 4 bases from J, with 31 bases between. Germline V gene lookup returns CDR1 SGHDN and CDR2 FVKESK. CDR3 length equals 21 residues. The CDR3 sequence is CASSQDPWQGGPLEEIYEQYF. The CDR3 region has the DNA TGTGCCAGCAGCCAAGACCCATGGCAGGGGGGCCCCTTGGAGGAGATTTACGAGCAGTACTTC.

This clone is a singleton in its sample. The chain combines TRBV6-4 with TRBJ2-2; weak D call: TRBD2 (6 bases). The CDR3 runs 18 residues. CDR1 and CDR2 from the germline V gene are MRHNA and SNTAGT. Deletions cut 3 bases from V and 2 bases from J, with 19 bases between. The CDR3, as DNA: TGTGCCAGCAGTGAAAGTCATAGCGGACCTTACAACACCGGGGAGCTGTTTTTT. This sequence encodes CASSESHSGPYNTGELFF.

This chain links TRBV5-6 with TRBJ1-2; possible D gene TRBD1, 5 bases. V gave up 0 bases and J gave up 3 bases, with 15 bases separating them. The germline gives CDR1 SGHDT, CDR2 YYEEEE. This CDR3 contains 16 residues. CDR3: CASSLVSGRVYYGYTF. The DNA of the CDR3 is TGTGCCAGCAGCTTGGTATCGGGCAGGGTATACTATGGCTACACCTTC.

J is TRBJ2-5 and V is TRBV5-5, with 8 positions matching TRBD1. Germline CDR1 SGHKS, CDR2 YYEKEE (reference sequence). The CDR3 covers 16 residues. V dropped 0 bases and J dropped 6; count of bases not matched to a gene: 10. CDR3 loop: CASSLAGAGGAQTQYF. The CDR3 DNA sequence: TGTGCCAGCAGCTTGGCGGGGGCAGGGGGCGCACAGACCCAGTACTTC.

V gene TRBV29-1 combines with J gene TRBJ1-2; D gene uncertain. The V gene's germline CDR1 is SQVTM and CDR2 ANQGSEA. Trimming removed 5 bases at V and 0 bases at J, with 7 bases between. The CDR3 loop spans 12 amino acids. DNA of the CDR3: TGCAGCGTTAAGGTTACTAACTATGGCTACACCTTC. Its translation: CSVKVTNYGYTF.

V usage is TRBV24-1 and J usage is TRBJ1-1; a weak D match, TRBD1 (5 bases). CDR3 length: 13 amino acids. With 9 bases removed from V and 1 base from J, the gap between germline ends came to 11 bases. CDR1 and CDR2 (germline): KGHDR, SFDVKD. The CDR3 spells CATRQGTNTEAFF. The CDR3 region has the DNA TGTGCCACCCGCCAGGGAACGAACACTGAAGCTTTCTTT.

This chain links TRBV12-3 or TRBV12-4 with TRBJ1-2; no clear D gene. CDR3 length equals 12 residues. Trimming left V 3 bases short and J 4 bases short, with 6 bases between. CDR3 nucleotides: TGTGCCAGCAGTTTCGGGATCTATGGCTACACCTTC. This translates into CASSFGIYGYTF.

The chain carries TRBV5-1 and TRBJ2-1; TRBD2 aligns across 8 bases. CDR3 length: 15 residues. The V gene's germline CDR1 is SGHRS and CDR2 YFSETQ. V trimming: 5 bases; J trimming: 7 bases; junction bases outside the gene matches: 11. The CDR3 loop is CASRLTSGQGNEQFF. The CDR3 coding sequence is TGCGCCAGCAGACTAACTAGCGGACAAGGTAATGAGCAGTTCTTC.

The rearrangement links TRBV5-4 to TRBJ1-2; D perhaps matches TRBD1 (6 bases). The CDR3 contains 15 residues. V lost 4 bases and J lost 5, with 18 bases in between. The V gene's germline CDR1 is SGHNT and CDR2 YYREEE (reference sequence). CDR3 sequence reads: CASSHQRGARYGYTF. The CDR3 coding sequence is TGTGCCAGCAGCCACCAACGGGGGGCGCGGTATGGCTACACCTTC.

Many counts were recorded for this clone. Additional DNA sequences in this sample encode the identical CDR3. The chain joins TRBV18 to TRBJ1-1, with D perhaps TRBD1 (6 bases). There are 12 residues in the CDR3. Trimming took off 5 bases at V and 4 bases at J, with 8 bases between the two ends. Germline-derived CDR1 and CDR2 are KGHSH and LQKENI. The CDR3 is CASSSQGTEAFF. In DNA form, the CDR3 reads TGTGCCAGCTCATCACAGGGCACTGAAGCTTTCTTT.

This chain connects TRBV28 to TRBJ2-3, with D unclear. The V end lost 7 bases, the J end lost 5 bases, and 16 bases lay between the germline ends. CDR1 MDHEN and CDR2 SYDVKM come from the germline V gene. The CDR3 sequence is 14 residues long. CDR3 nucleotide sequence: TGTGCCAGCACCCCCATAGGACCCGGAGATACGCAGTATTTT. Encoded protein: CASTPIGPGDTQYF.

The V gene is TRBV5-8, the J gene TRBJ2-1; possibly TRBD1 or TRBD2 for D (5 bases each). V shed 1 base and J shed 1 base, with 21 bases lying between them. The CDR3 is 19 residues long. The V gene's germline CDR1 is SGHTS and CDR2 YDEGEE. The CDR3 DNA reads as TGTGCCAGCAGCTTGCAGATGGGACGGACGTCAGGGTCCTACAATGAGCAGTTCTTC. This gives the protein CASSLQMGRTSGSYNEQFF.